A selection of T cell receptor beta chains follows, all from one sample in a study of T cells after yellow fever vaccination. One entry per CDR3 protein results from TCRdb running MiXCR on the 5' RACE reads. The sample includes under 550,000 distinct CDR3 sequences, 21% seen only once; the top ten take 16%. Source: PBMCs, taken roughly 23 days after the first yellow fever vaccination. The source of these receptors is a man aged 18 to 35 who received the YFV17D yellow fever vaccine. Both conserved end residues are part of each CDR3. D genes are given only for firm matches. Size tells how often a clone was seen (once, few, many) or the class of an expanded clone, and some rows leave it out.

cdr3_aa cdr3_nt v_call d_call j_call clone_size
CASSYSAAKAYEQYF TGTGCCAGCAGTTACTCGGCTGCAAAGGCGTACGAGCAGTACTTC TRBV6-5 . TRBJ2-7 .
CAISTGVKDTQYF TGTGCCATCAGTACAGGGGTGAAAGATACGCAGTATTTT TRBV10-3 TRBD1 TRBJ2-3 .
CASSQGQSTNYEQYF TGTGCCAGCAGCCAGGGGCAGTCAACAAACTACGAGCAGTACTTC TRBV4-2 . TRBJ2-7 few
CASLGGNTGELFF TGTGCCAGCTTAGGGGGGAACACCGGGGAGCTGTTTTTT TRBV6-2/TRBV6-3 . TRBJ2-2 .
CASSPDRARRAFF TGTGCCAGCAGTCCTGACAGGGCAAGACGAGCTTTCTTT TRBV11-2 TRBD1 TRBJ1-1 few
CSVDPTGLNTEAFF TGCAGCGTTGACCCGACAGGATTGAACACTGAAGCTTTCTTT TRBV29-1 . TRBJ1-1 few
CASSRRAGAYTDTQYF TGTGCCAGCAGCCGACGGGCGGGGGCCTACACAGATACGCAGTATTTT TRBV5-4 . TRBJ2-3 .
CASSTGQGPGYTF TGCGCCAGCAGCACTGGACAGGGTCCGGGCTACACCTTC TRBV5-1 TRBD1 TRBJ1-2 .
CSLGWGEGHNEQFF TGCAGCCTGGGGTGGGGAGAGGGCCACAATGAGCAGTTCTTC TRBV29-1 . TRBJ2-1 few
CASSQRDSSTDTQYF TGTGCCAGCAGCCAGCGGGACTCTAGCACAGATACGCAGTATTTT TRBV7-8 TRBD2 TRBJ2-3 many
CASRVIKGGATEAFF TGTGCCAGCAGAGTTATCAAAGGGGGGGCCACTGAAGCTTTCTTT TRBV5-6 . TRBJ1-1 .
CASSSTRGFTEAFF TGTGCCAGCAGCTCCACCAGGGGATTTACTGAAGCTTTCTTT TRBV11-2 . TRBJ1-1 few
CASSEAGTQETQYF TGTGCCAGCAGTGAAGCGGGGACCCAAGAGACCCAGTACTTC TRBV6-1 . TRBJ2-5 .
CASSIGTSGSEQFF TGTGCCAGCAGCATCGGGACTAGCGGTTCTGAGCAGTTCTTC TRBV9 TRBD2 TRBJ2-1 few
CASKGQTSSGETQYF TGCGCCAGCAAGGGACAGACATCCTCTGGCGAGACCCAGTACTTC TRBV5-1 TRBD1 TRBJ2-5 .
CASSRESSGAYNEQFF TGTGCCAGCAGCCGGGAGTCTAGCGGGGCCTACAATGAGCAGTTCTTC TRBV4-2 TRBD2 TRBJ2-1 few
CAWSVGFSGADTQYF TGTGCCTGGAGTGTAGGTTTCTCAGGGGCCGATACGCAGTATTTT TRBV30 . TRBJ2-3 .
CSASQGTRGEKLFF TGCAGTGCTAGCCAAGGGACAAGAGGGGAAAAACTGTTTTTT TRBV20-1 . TRBJ1-4 few
CATSPPTFGAGELFF TGTGCCACCAGCCCACCTACTTTCGGTGCCGGGGAGCTGTTTTTT TRBV15 . TRBJ2-2 few
CASSAGNQGNTIYF TGCGCCAGCAGTGCCGGGAACCAGGGAAACACCATATATTTT TRBV5-1 . TRBJ1-3 once
CASSPTLGIAYNEQFF TGCGCCAGCAGTCCGACCCTCGGGATAGCCTACAATGAGCAGTTCTTC TRBV4-1 . TRBJ2-1 few
CASSLAGAPSSYNEQFF TGTGCCAGTAGCCTAGCGGGGGCCCCGAGCTCCTACAATGAGCAGTTCTTC TRBV19 TRBD2 TRBJ2-1 few
CASGDGLIPYQETQYF TGCGCCAGCGGAGACGGCCTTATCCCCTACCAAGAGACCCAGTACTTC TRBV5-1 . TRBJ2-5 few
CASSLARINYEQYF TGTGCCAGCAGCTTAGCCAGGATTAATTACGAGCAGTACTTC TRBV7-2 . TRBJ2-7 .
CASTRSSGEETQYF TGTGCCAGCACTAGGTCTAGCGGGGAAGAGACCCAGTACTTC TRBV6-2/TRBV6-3 TRBD2 TRBJ2-5 .
CAILVEGDTQYF TGTGCCATCTTGGTGGAGGGGGATACGCAGTATTTT TRBV10-3 . TRBJ2-3 .
CATGRPDTGELFF TGTGCCACGGGACGGCCCGACACCGGGGAGCTGTTTTTT TRBV15 . TRBJ2-2 few
CASSRRPGPMPGQPQHF TGTGCCAGCAGCCGTCGCCCGGGACCGATGCCGGGACAGCCCCAGCATTTT TRBV6-1 . TRBJ1-5 .
CASSRDGSAKNIQYF TGTGCCAGCTCGCGGGACGGCTCGGCCAAAAACATTCAGTACTTC TRBV18 . TRBJ2-4 .
CASSSVTGTHTDTQYF TGTGCCAGCAGCTCCGTTACCGGGACTCACACAGATACGCAGTATTTT TRBV5-6 . TRBJ2-3 once
CASSPEYNEQFF TGTGCCAGCAGCCCCGAGTACAATGAGCAGTTCTTC TRBV7-8 . TRBJ2-1 .
CASSFGTAASPLHF TGTGCCAGCAGTTTTGGAACAGCGGCTTCACCCCTCCACTTT TRBV12-3/TRBV12-4 . TRBJ1-6 few
CASSQGGRQGRTQETQYF TGCGCCAGCAGCCAAGGGGGGAGACAGGGGCGAACTCAAGAGACCCAGTACTTC TRBV4-1 TRBD1 TRBJ2-5 few
CASLLVAGRNNEQFF TGTGCCAGCCTCCTTGTGGCGGGACGGAACAATGAGCAGTTCTTC TRBV12-3/TRBV12-4 . TRBJ2-1 few
CSVAGGLDQPQHF TGCAGCGTTGCTGGGGGCCTCGATCAGCCCCAGCATTTT TRBV29-1 . TRBJ1-5 .
CASSPSPNIQYF TGTGCCAGCAGTCCGAGTCCGAACATTCAGTACTTC TRBV6-6 . TRBJ2-4 many
CASSQARQGVTEAFF TGTGCCAGCAGCCAAGCCCGGCAGGGCGTCACTGAAGCTTTCTTT TRBV3-1 . TRBJ1-1 once
CASSQELLWGDTQYF TGCGCCAGCAGCCAAGAGCTGCTTTGGGGAGATACGCAGTATTTT TRBV4-3 . TRBJ2-3 few
CSAKKGGESPGELFF TGCAGTGCGAAAAAGGGCGGGGAGTCCCCCGGGGAGCTGTTTTTT TRBV20-1 . TRBJ2-2 .
CASSGGGGGGQTQYF TGCGCCAGCAGTGGGGGCGGTGGAGGGGGCCAGACCCAGTACTTC TRBV5-1 . TRBJ2-5 .
CASSQARGGYTSEAFF TGCGCCAGCAGCCAAGCTCGGGGTGGATACACTTCTGAAGCTTTCTTT TRBV4-1 . TRBJ1-1 few
CATSELAGVTDTQYF TGTGCCACCTCCGAACTAGCGGGGGTCACAGATACGCAGTATTTT TRBV10-3 TRBD2 TRBJ2-3 few
CASSVALAGAGTQYF TGTGCCAGCAGCGTAGCTCTAGCGGGGGCAGGTACGCAGTATTTT TRBV9 TRBD2 TRBJ2-3 .
CATSRGGTPTYEQYF TGTGCCACCAGCAGAGGCGGGACCCCTACCTACGAGCAGTACTTC TRBV15 . TRBJ2-7 .
CASSRGTGISGYGYTF TGTGCCAGCAGCCGCGGGACAGGGATTTCGGGCTATGGCTACACCTTC TRBV12-3/TRBV12-4 TRBD1 TRBJ1-2 .
CASSLDGSTPETQYF TGTGCCAGCAGTTTAGACGGCAGTACCCCCGAGACCCAGTACTTC TRBV12-3/TRBV12-4 . TRBJ2-5 few
CASTQGLKIYEQYF TGTGCCAGCACACAGGGACTTAAGATCTACGAGCAGTACTTC TRBV3-1 . TRBJ2-7 .
CAISESVARGNNEQFF TGTGCCATCAGTGAGTCGGTAGCGAGGGGAAACAATGAGCAGTTCTTC TRBV10-3 . TRBJ2-1 .
CASRGDRGSVYEQYF TGTGCCAGCAGAGGGGACAGGGGGTCTGTCTACGAGCAGTACTTC TRBV6-1 TRBD1 TRBJ2-7 .
CASSPRVLSNEKLFF TGTGCCAGCAGCCCCAGGGTCTTGTCTAATGAAAAACTGTTTTTT TRBV7-9 . TRBJ1-4 .
CASSSGLGTTEAFF TGTGCCAGCAGTTCCGGGTTAGGGACTACTGAAGCTTTCTTT TRBV6-5 . TRBJ1-1 .
CASSLIRADTQYF TGTGCCAGCAGCTTAATCCGGGCAGATACGCAGTATTTT TRBV7-2 . TRBJ2-3 few
CASSPSGGSTDTQYF TGTGCCAGCAGCCCCAGCGGGGGAAGCACAGATACGCAGTATTTT TRBV7-3 TRBD2 TRBJ2-3 many
CASSRDSTETQYF TGTGCCAGCAGTCGGGACTCGACAGAGACCCAGTACTTC TRBV6-2/TRBV6-3 . TRBJ2-5 .
CAISATGTGGYNEQFF TGTGCCATCAGTGCCACCGGGACAGGGGGTTACAATGAGCAGTTCTTC TRBV10-3 TRBD1 TRBJ2-1 .
CASSVDISQTQYF TGTGCCAGCAGCGTAGATATTAGCCAGACCCAGTACTTC TRBV9 . TRBJ2-5 few
CASSQSKGGTDTQYF TGTGCCAGCAGCCAGTCGAAGGGGGGCACAGATACGCAGTATTTT TRBV3-1 . TRBJ2-3 .
CASRGGRQLNTEAFF TGTGCCAGCAGGGGGGGGCGGCAGTTGAACACTGAAGCTTTCTTT TRBV7-9 . TRBJ1-1 .
CAWSAGLDYGYTF TGTGCCTGGAGTGCCGGACTGGACTATGGCTACACCTTC TRBV30 . TRBJ1-2 .